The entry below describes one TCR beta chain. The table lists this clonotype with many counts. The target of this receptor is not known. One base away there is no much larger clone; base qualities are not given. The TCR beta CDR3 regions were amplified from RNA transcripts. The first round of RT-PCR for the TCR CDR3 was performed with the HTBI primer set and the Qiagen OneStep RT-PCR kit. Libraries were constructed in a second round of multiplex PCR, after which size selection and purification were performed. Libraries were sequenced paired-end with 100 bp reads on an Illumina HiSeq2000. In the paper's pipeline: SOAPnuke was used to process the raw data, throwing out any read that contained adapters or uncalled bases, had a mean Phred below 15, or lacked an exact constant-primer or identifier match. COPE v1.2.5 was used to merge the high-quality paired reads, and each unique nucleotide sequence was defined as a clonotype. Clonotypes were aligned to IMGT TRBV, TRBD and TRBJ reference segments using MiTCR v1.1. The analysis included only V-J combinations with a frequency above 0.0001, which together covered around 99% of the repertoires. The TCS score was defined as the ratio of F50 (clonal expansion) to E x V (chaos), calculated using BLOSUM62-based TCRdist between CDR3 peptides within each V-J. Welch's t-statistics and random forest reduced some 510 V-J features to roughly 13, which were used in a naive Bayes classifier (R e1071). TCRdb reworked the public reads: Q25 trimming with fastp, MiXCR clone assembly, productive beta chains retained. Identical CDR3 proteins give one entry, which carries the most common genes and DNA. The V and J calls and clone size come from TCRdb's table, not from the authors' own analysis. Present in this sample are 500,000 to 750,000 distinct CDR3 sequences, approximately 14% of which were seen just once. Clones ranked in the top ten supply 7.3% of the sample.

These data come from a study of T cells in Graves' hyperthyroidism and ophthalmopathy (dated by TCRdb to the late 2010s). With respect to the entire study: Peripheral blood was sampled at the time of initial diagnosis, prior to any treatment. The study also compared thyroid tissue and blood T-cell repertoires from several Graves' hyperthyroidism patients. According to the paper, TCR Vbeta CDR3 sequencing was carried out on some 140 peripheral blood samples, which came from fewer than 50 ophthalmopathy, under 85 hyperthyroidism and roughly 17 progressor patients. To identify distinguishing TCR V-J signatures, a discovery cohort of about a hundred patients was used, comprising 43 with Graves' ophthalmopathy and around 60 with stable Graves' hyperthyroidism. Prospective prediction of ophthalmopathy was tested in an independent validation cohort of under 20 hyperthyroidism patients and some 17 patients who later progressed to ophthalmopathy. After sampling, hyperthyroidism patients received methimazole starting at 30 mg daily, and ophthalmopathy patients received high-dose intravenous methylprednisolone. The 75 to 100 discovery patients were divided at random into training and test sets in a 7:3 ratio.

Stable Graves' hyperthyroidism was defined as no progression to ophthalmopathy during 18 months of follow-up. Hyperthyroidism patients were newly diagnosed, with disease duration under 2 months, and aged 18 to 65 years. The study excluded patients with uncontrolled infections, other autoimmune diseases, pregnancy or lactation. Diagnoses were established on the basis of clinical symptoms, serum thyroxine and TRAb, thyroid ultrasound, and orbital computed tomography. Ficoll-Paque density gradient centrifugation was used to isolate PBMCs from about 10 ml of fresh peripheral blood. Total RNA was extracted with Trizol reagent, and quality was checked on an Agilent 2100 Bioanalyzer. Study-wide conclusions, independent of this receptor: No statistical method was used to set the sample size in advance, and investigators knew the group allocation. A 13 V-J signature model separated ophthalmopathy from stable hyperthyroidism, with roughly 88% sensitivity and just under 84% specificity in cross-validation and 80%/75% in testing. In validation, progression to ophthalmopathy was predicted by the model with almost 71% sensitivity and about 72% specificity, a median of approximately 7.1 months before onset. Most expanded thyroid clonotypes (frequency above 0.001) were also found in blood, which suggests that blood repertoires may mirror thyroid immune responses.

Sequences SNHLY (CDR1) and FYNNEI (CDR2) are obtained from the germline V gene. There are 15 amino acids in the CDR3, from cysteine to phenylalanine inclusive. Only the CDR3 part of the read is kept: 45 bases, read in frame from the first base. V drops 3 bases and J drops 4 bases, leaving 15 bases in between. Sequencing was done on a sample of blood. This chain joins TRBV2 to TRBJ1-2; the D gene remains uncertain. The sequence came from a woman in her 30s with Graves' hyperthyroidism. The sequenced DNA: TGTGCCAGCAGTGAGGACCCACGGTCTCGCTATGGCTACACCTTC. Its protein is CASSEDPRSRYGYTF.